The clone carrying this T cell receptor beta chain has just one count. The antigen is not known. These data originate in a study of T cell responses to AZD1222 COVID-19 vaccine. Overall study results and limits: AZD1222 recipients seropositive at baseline numbered only five to seven. Females outnumbered males among donors, who were mostly white British; clonal diversity was possibly underestimated.

Clones were read by immunoSEQ multiplex PCR, and TCRdb kept only the in-frame ones, dropping some. There are 150,000 to 190,000 clones in the sample; 90% to 95% occur only once, and roughly 1.6% lies in the top ten. Pooling was applied to second doses at about 4 or about 12 weeks. Per the germline V gene, CDR1 is SGHTA and CDR2 is FQGTGA. V shed 2 bases, J shed 0 bases, and the junction held 4 bases outside the gene matches. This CDR3 has 16 residues. The rearrangement uses TRBV7-3 and TRBJ2-3; the match to TRBD2 covers 8 bases. The receptor was derived from an adult who received the AZD1222 COVID-19 vaccine. Sample: peripheral blood, taken 28 days after the second AZD1222 dose. Written as DNA, the CDR3 is TGTGCCAGCAGCTTATTAACGGGAGGGAGCACAGATACGCAGTATTTT. Protein product: CASSLLTGGSTDTQYF.